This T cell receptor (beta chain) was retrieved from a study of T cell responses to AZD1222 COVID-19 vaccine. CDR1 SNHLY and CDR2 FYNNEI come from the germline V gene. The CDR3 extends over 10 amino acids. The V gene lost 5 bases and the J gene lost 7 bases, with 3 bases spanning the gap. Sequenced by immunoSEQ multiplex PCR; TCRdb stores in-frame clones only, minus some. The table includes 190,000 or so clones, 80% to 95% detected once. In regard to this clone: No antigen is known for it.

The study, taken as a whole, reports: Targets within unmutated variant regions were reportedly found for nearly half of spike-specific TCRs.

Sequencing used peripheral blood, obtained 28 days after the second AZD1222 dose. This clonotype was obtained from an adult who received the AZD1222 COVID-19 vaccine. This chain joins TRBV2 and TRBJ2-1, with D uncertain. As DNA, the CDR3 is TGTGCCAGCAGTATGAATGAGCAGTTCTTC. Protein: CASSMNEQFF.